The 30 T cell receptor beta chains listed next were all sequenced from one sample in a study of blood T cell repertoires in COVID-19. Here immunoSEQ multiplex PCR was the method, and the copy in TCRdb shows in-frame clones only, minus some. The table has some 94,000 clones, around 85% seen once. The material sequenced was peripheral blood. Receptors were obtained from a woman in her sixties or seventies with COVID-19, enrolled during active disease.

The chain joins TRBV2 to TRBJ1-5; D is unresolved. This CDR3 has 14 amino acids. V was cut by 5 bases and J by 2 bases, with 10 bases left in between. Looked up from germline, CDR1 is SNHLY and CDR2 is FYNNEI. The CDR3 DNA is TGTGCCAGCAGTAGGAACAGTGGCAATCAGCCCCAGCATTTT. Protein: CASSRNSGNQPQHF.

The genes are TRBV2 and TRBJ1-2; weak D call: TRBD1 (6 bases). Per germline, CDR1 SNHLY and CDR2 FYNNEI. This CDR3 region has 11 residues. V dropped 11 bases and J dropped 4 bases, with 11 bases sitting between them. CDR3 region: CALHRAYGYTF. The CDR3, as DNA: TGTGCCCTCCACAGGGCCTATGGCTACACCTTC.

The rearrangement joins TRBV7-2 to TRBJ2-5; TRBD1 is a possible D gene (6 bases). Germline V lookup: CDR1 SGHTA, CDR2 FQGNSA. This CDR3 comprises 12 residues. V lost 8 bases and J 1 base, leaving 8 bases between the germline ends. CDR3 sequence (DNA): TGTGCCAGCCTAGGGGGCCAAGAGACCCAGTACTTC. This sequence encodes CASLGGQETQYF.

The chain has TRBV7-2 and TRBJ1-3, with a weak D call TRBD1 (5 bases). The CDR3 runs 16 residues. V dropped 3 bases and J dropped 3 bases, with 15 bases sitting between them. Germline V lookup: CDR1 SGHTA, CDR2 FQGNSA. CDR3 nucleotide sequence: TGTGCCAGCAGCTTCGGGCGGGGGTTCGGTGGAAACACCATATATTTT. Translated, it gives CASSFGRGFGGNTIYF.

The chain recombines TRBV19 with TRBJ1-2; no definite D call. V dropped 1 base and J dropped 0 bases, with 6 bases sitting between them. Germline loops: CDR1 LNHDA, CDR2 SQIVND (reference sequence). The CDR3 consists of 14 residues. DNA of the CDR3: TGTGCCAGTAGTATAGTTTCCACTAACTATGGCTACACCTTC. Its protein product is CASSIVSTNYGYTF.

This rearrangement joins TRBV11-2 to TRBJ2-1; D perhaps matches TRBD1 (5 bases). The germline gives CDR1 SGHAT, CDR2 FQNNGV. The CDR3 extends over 15 amino acids. Trimming removed 2 bases at V and 9 bases at J, with 17 bases between. This CDR3 is CASSLRVLGQGEQFF. The CDR3 bases are TGTGCCAGCAGCTTACGAGTTCTTGGTCAGGGTGAGCAGTTCTTC.

V and J are TRBV7-2 and TRBJ1-2; tentatively, D is TRBD1 (6 bases). Trimming took off 1 base at V and 10 bases at J, with 16 bases between the two ends. Germline CDR1 SGHTA, CDR2 FQGNSA. The CDR3 runs 14 residues. The CDR3 is CASSLGALGHHYTF. The CDR3 DNA reads TGTGCCAGCAGCTTAGGGGCGTTGGGACACCACTACACCTTC.

This clone appeared once. The V gene is TRBV28, the J gene TRBJ1-3, with D possibly being TRBD1 (6 bases). There are 17 residues in the CDR3. Trimming stripped 4 bases from V and 1 base from J, with 17 bases between. Per the germline V gene, CDR1 is MDHEN and CDR2 is SYDVKM. The CDR3 DNA sequence: TGTGCCAGCAGTTCAGGGGAAAGGGTAATTTCTGGAAACACCATATATTTT. Encoded protein: CASSSGERVISGNTIYF.

The V and J genes are TRBV2 and TRBJ1-2; 7 positions agree with TRBD1. Germline V gene data show CDR1 as SNHLY and CDR2 as FYNNEI. The CDR3 is 14 amino acids. The junction had 10 bases not matched to a gene; V was cut back by 6 bases and J by 6 bases. The CDR3 spells CASSLGTARDGYTF. CDR3 nucleotides: TGTGCCAGCAGCCTCGGGACAGCTCGAGATGGCTACACCTTC.

The chain couples TRBV7-3 to TRBJ1-2; TRBD1 agrees at 10 bases. Per the germline V gene, CDR1 is SGHTA and CDR2 is FQGTGA. The CDR3 contains 13 residues. V lost 5 bases to trimming and J lost 8 bases; unmatched junction nucleotides: 5. CDR3 in DNA: TGTGCCAGCAGCGACGCGACAGGGGGCGGCTACACCTTC. Its protein product is CASSDATGGGYTF.

V and J are TRBV12-5 and TRBJ1-2; TRBD1 matches at 11 bases. V gave up 2 bases and J gave up 2 bases; unmatched junction bases: 10. The germline gives CDR1 LGHNT, CDR2 FRNRAP. The CDR3 spans 18 residues. The CDR3 DNA sequence: TGTGCTAGTGGTTTGACTCCGGGACAGGGGGGTGAGAACTATGGCTACACCTTC. Its translation is CASGLTPGQGGENYGYTF. Drawing the rest from reference TRBV12-5 and TRBJ1-2, the complete variable domain is DARVTQTPRHKVTEMGQEVTMRCQPILGHNTVFWYRQTMMQGLELLAYFRNRAPLDDSGMPKDRFSAEMPDATLATLKIQPSEPRDSAVYFCASGLTPGQGGENYGYTFGSGTRLTVV.

In this sample, this clone turned up a few times. The chain recombines TRBV5-5 with TRBJ1-4, with 8 bases identical to TRBD1. V shed 7 bases, J shed 4 bases, and the junction held 3 bases outside the gene matches. The CDR3 is made up of 13 amino acids. Germline lookup yields CDR1 SGHKS and CDR2 YYEKEE (reference sequence). CDR3 in DNA: TGTGCCAGCTGGGACAGGAGTAATGAAAAACTGTTTTTT. It specifies CASWDRSNEKLFF.

The chain combines TRBV29-1 with TRBJ2-7; 8 bases line up with TRBD1. Trimming at V came to 5 bases and at J to 2 bases, leaving 8 bases not matched to a gene. The CDR3 runs 14 residues. Germline CDR1 is SQVTM and CDR2 is ANQGSEA. This chain's CDR3 is CSVLTGQGAYEQYF. In DNA form, the CDR3 reads TGCAGCGTTCTTACCGGACAGGGCGCCTACGAGCAGTACTTC.

The chain is built from TRBV30 and TRBJ2-1; 8 nucleotides align to TRBD2. In germline, CDR1 is GTSNPN, CDR2 SVGIG (reference sequence). V trimming: 1 base; J trimming: 3 bases; junction bases outside the gene matches: 5. CDR3 length: 15 residues. The CDR3 DNA reads TGTGCCTGGAGTGGCGGCGGGGGGCGCTACAATGAGCAGTTCTTC. It yields the protein CAWSGGGGRYNEQFF.

V is TRBV18 and J is TRBJ2-7, with D unresolved. The CDR3 consists of 14 residues. Germline V gene sequence: CDR1 KGHSH, CDR2 LQKENI. V lost 0 bases to trimming and J lost 4 bases, with 10 bases between them. The CDR3 here is CASSPPADQYEQYF. CDR3 coding DNA: TGTGCCAGCTCACCACCGGCTGATCAATACGAGCAGTACTTC.

The rearrangement joins TRBV5-6 to TRBJ1-1; possibly TRBD1 for D (6 bases). The CDR3 totals 17 residues. The V and J ends lost 4 bases and 0 bases respectively, with 19 bases between them. CDR1 and CDR2 (germline): SGHDT, YYEEEE. The CDR3: CASSPMTGLGMNTEAFF. CDR3 in DNA: TGTGCCAGCAGCCCAATGACAGGTTTGGGGATGAACACTGAAGCTTTCTTT.

The chain carries TRBV6-5 and TRBJ1-2; 10 bases line up with TRBD1. CDR1 is MNHEY and CDR2 is SVGAGI in the germline V gene. V trimming: 6 bases; J trimming: 5 bases; junction bases outside the gene matches: 6. The CDR3 sequence is 14 residues long. CDR3 nucleotide sequence: TGTGCCAGCAGCCGCGGGACAGGGGCTTATGGCTACACCTTC. Translating it yields CASSRGTGAYGYTF.

The chain links TRBV5-1 to TRBJ2-5, with 8 bases lining up with TRBD2. The CDR3 extends over 16 amino acids. The trim removed 4 bases at V and 1 base at J, leaving 9 bases unmatched. CDR1 SGHRS and CDR2 YFSETQ come from the germline V gene. CDR3 in amino acids: CASSVTSGPLQETQYF. The DNA of the CDR3 is TGCGCCAGCAGCGTTACTAGCGGCCCACTCCAAGAGACCCAGTACTTC.

The chain combines TRBV5-1 with TRBJ2-2; D possibly corresponds to TRBD1 (6 bases). V lost 4 bases and J lost 6, with 16 bases in between. Germline V gene sequence: CDR1 SGHRS, CDR2 YFSETQ. The CDR3 extends over 15 amino acids. The CDR3 sequence: CASSGQGLGPGELFF. In DNA, the CDR3 is TGCGCCAGCAGCGGTCAGGGGCTGGGACCCGGGGAGCTGTTTTTT.

The chain couples TRBV7-2 to TRBJ2-3, with D uncertain. CDR1 SGHTA and CDR2 FQGNSA come from the germline V gene. The CDR3 spans 14 residues. V was cut by 0 bases and J by 2 bases, with 6 bases left in between. The CDR3 coding sequence is TGTGCCAGCAGCTTAGCCCAGTACACAGATACGCAGTATTTT. Translated: CASSLAQYTDTQYF.

J is TRBJ2-3 and V is TRBV12-5, with TRBD1 identical over 8 bases. The CDR3 runs 17 residues. From germline, CDR1 is LGHNT and CDR2 FRNRAP. The junction had 7 bases not matched to a gene; V was cut back by 1 base and J by 1 base. CDR3 bases: TGTGCTAGTGGTTTGGCCCCGACAGGGGCGGGCACAGATACGCAGTATTTT. Translation: CASGLAPTGAGTDTQYF.

The chain is built from TRBV15 and TRBJ1-2, with a possible D match to TRBD1 (5 bases). CDR3 size: 16 residues. Germline V lookup: CDR1 LNHNV, CDR2 YYDKDF (reference sequence). Trimming removed 0 bases from V and 0 bases from J, with 11 bases in between. The CDR3 here is CATSRDHVRANYGYTF. The CDR3 DNA is TGTGCCACCAGCAGAGACCACGTCAGGGCTAACTATGGCTACACCTTC.

The chain has TRBV5-1 and TRBJ1-2, with TRBD1 matching 8 bases. The CDR3 runs 14 residues. The germline V gene has CDR1 SGHRS and CDR2 YFSETQ. With V trimmed by 0 bases and J by 4 bases, 2 bases remained unmatched. DNA for the CDR3: TGCGCCAGCAGCTTGGGACAGGGGACCTATGGCTACACCTTC. This gives the protein CASSLGQGTYGYTF.

CDR3 DNA sequence: TGCGCCAGCAGCAATCAGGCTAGCGCGACCGGGGAGCTGTTTTTT. It is translated as CASSNQASATGELFF. The V call is TRBV4-1, the J call TRBJ2-2; TRBD2 is a possible D gene (6 bases). Trimming took off 5 bases at V and 5 bases at J, with 15 bases between the two ends. Germline V CDR1 and CDR2: MGHRA, YSYEKL. The CDR3 length is 15 residues.

The chain combines TRBV2 with TRBJ1-5; 7 nucleotides match TRBD1. Germline V lookup: CDR1 SNHLY, CDR2 FYNNEI. The CDR3 length is 13 residues. The trim removed 11 bases at V and 0 bases at J, leaving 4 bases unmatched. CDR3 in DNA: TGTGCCGGCGGGACAGATAGCAATCAGCCCCAGCATTTT. Translating it yields CAGGTDSNQPQHF.

The chain joins TRBV7-6 to TRBJ2-7; the match to TRBD2 covers 8 bases. CDR1 and CDR2 from the germline V gene are SGHVS and FNYEAQ. Trimming cost V 0 bases and J 3 bases; bases outside gene matches: 1. The CDR3 runs to 14 residues. The CDR3, as DNA: TGTGCCAGCAGCTTAGCCGGGGGGGTCTACGAGCAGTACTTC. Translated, it gives CASSLAGGVYEQYF.

In its sample, this clone was seen a few times. J is TRBJ1-6 and V is TRBV5-6; D is perhaps TRBD1 (5 bases). V was clipped by 3 bases and J by 1 base, with 11 bases between them. The CDR3 contains 16 residues. From germline, CDR1 is SGHDT and CDR2 YYEEEE. The DNA for the CDR3 is TGTGCCAGCAGCTGGGATCGGGGGTCCTATAATTCACCCCTCCACTTT. Translation gives CASSWDRGSYNSPLHF.

The chain couples TRBV13 to TRBJ2-3, with TRBD2 matching 8 bases. This CDR3 contains 13 residues. From germline, CDR1 is PRHDT and CDR2 FYEKMQ (reference sequence). The V segment lost 5 bases and the J segment 11 bases; nucleotides outside the gene matches: 9. In nucleotides, the CDR3 is TGTGCCAGCAGCCCCAGCGGGGGCACAGGGCAGTATTTT. This encodes CASSPSGGTGQYF.

The chain employs TRBV6-5 and TRBJ1-5, with 10 bases matching TRBD1. The germline gives CDR1 MNHEY, CDR2 SVGAGI. Trimming removed 8 bases from V and 1 base from J; junction bases left unmatched: 5. The CDR3 runs 15 residues. In DNA form, the CDR3 reads TGTGCCAGCTGCAGGACAGGGGGGAGCAATCAGCCCCAGCATTTT. It specifies CASCRTGGSNQPQHF.

The rearrangement links TRBV7-2 to TRBJ2-7; TRBD2 aligns across 9 bases. The germline V gene has CDR1 SGHTA and CDR2 FQGNSA. The CDR3 loop spans 13 amino acids. V lost 4 bases to trimming and J lost 5 bases; unmatched junction nucleotides: 3. CDR3 nucleotide sequence: TGTGCCAGCAGCTCCCGGACTAGCGACGAGCAGTACTTC. This sequence encodes CASSSRTSDEQYF.